A selection of T cell receptor beta chains follows, all from one sample in a study of T cells expressing NK-cell markers. TCRdb reworked the 5' RACE reads into one entry per CDR3 protein, no DNA. This sample lists fewer than 400,000 distinct CDR3 sequences; its ten largest clones have around 4.9%. Sequencing used blood T cells: a sorted CD56 or NKG2C T cell subset, CD4+ or CD8+ T cells, or bulk PBMC T cells (not recorded which). The receptors come from a man aged 18-69 years in good health. The CDR3 runs from the conserved cysteine through the conserved F or W. Fields, in order: J gene, V gene, CDR3 protein.

j_gene: TRBJ2-6
v_gene: TRBV12-3/TRBV12-4
CDR3aa: CASSPRSYALSGANVLTF

j_gene: TRBJ2-5
v_gene: TRBV7-3
CDR3aa: CASSSKGGLQETQYF

j_gene: TRBJ2-1
v_gene: TRBV7-8
CDR3aa: CASSLSLASGNEQFF

j_gene: TRBJ2-5
v_gene: TRBV5-5
CDR3aa: CASSSGQGFETQYF

j_gene: TRBJ1-1
v_gene: TRBV20-1
CDR3aa: CSASPGRLPNTEAFF

j_gene: TRBJ2-2
v_gene: TRBV9
CDR3aa: CASSVAGTGVGELFF

j_gene: TRBJ2-3
v_gene: TRBV5-1
CDR3aa: CASSPLITTDTQYF

j_gene: TRBJ2-1
v_gene: TRBV20-1
CDR3aa: CSATKHGTGGVGEQFF

j_gene: TRBJ2-5
v_gene: TRBV6-1
CDR3aa: CASSLSTGIGETQYF

j_gene: TRBJ2-3
v_gene: TRBV19
CDR3aa: CASSRGLSDTQYF

j_gene: TRBJ2-5
v_gene: TRBV24-1
CDR3aa: CATSDGTSGVETQYF

j_gene: TRBJ2-3
v_gene: TRBV27
CDR3aa: CASSLVLASDTQYF

j_gene: TRBJ2-3
v_gene: TRBV20-1
CDR3aa: CSAPIWGGPSADTQYF

j_gene: TRBJ1-2
v_gene: TRBV5-1
CDR3aa: CASSSLPPNYGYTF

j_gene: TRBJ1-1
v_gene: TRBV4-2
CDR3aa: CASSQVVGGYTEAFF

j_gene: TRBJ2-5
v_gene: TRBV20-1
CDR3aa: CSARDLIGLAGTHRETQYF

j_gene: TRBJ2-5
v_gene: TRBV23-1
CDR3aa: CASSQQEEETQYF

j_gene: TRBJ1-1
v_gene: TRBV6-4
CDR3aa: CASSDRGEAFF

j_gene: TRBJ2-7
v_gene: TRBV5-4
CDR3aa: CASSSTQGSGYEQYF

j_gene: TRBJ1-1
v_gene: TRBV15
CDR3aa: CATSRQGASTAFF

j_gene: TRBJ2-2
v_gene: TRBV4-1
CDR3aa: CASSQAAGTMNTGELFF

j_gene: TRBJ1-1
v_gene: TRBV2
CDR3aa: CASSESYTGARAFF

j_gene: TRBJ2-5
v_gene: TRBV2
CDR3aa: CASSEGRTRPQETQYF

j_gene: TRBJ2-1
v_gene: TRBV7-3
CDR3aa: CASSRQGNGYNEQFF

j_gene: TRBJ2-3
v_gene: TRBV29-1
CDR3aa: CSVEGGLGPDTQYF

j_gene: TRBJ1-4
v_gene: TRBV4-1
CDR3aa: CASSQDQSRAGEKLFF

j_gene: TRBJ2-3
v_gene: TRBV11-2
CDR3aa: CASSLVGMTYAGWDTQYF

j_gene: TRBJ2-3
v_gene: TRBV24-1
CDR3aa: CATSDPTSRSDTQYF

j_gene: TRBJ1-5
v_gene: TRBV7-2
CDR3aa: CASSPREGNVGNQPQHF

j_gene: TRBJ2-7
v_gene: TRBV1
CDR3aa: CTSSQDREGDSYEQYF

j_gene: TRBJ2-5
v_gene: TRBV20-1
CDR3aa: CSASFRGGPGETQYF

j_gene: TRBJ1-4
v_gene: TRBV19
CDR3aa: CASRNTPPEKLFF

j_gene: TRBJ2-7
v_gene: TRBV6-1
CDR3aa: CATSRPRVGSYEQYF

j_gene: TRBJ2-2
v_gene: TRBV20-1
CDR3aa: CSARDSSGGPYTGELFF

j_gene: TRBJ2-6
v_gene: TRBV20-1
CDR3aa: CSARLEAGANVLTF

j_gene: TRBJ2-2
v_gene: TRBV20-1
CDR3aa: CSAQLGTGGGTGELFF

j_gene: TRBJ2-3
v_gene: TRBV5-1
CDR3aa: CASSPWTGSNTDTQYF

j_gene: TRBJ2-7
v_gene: TRBV5-1
CDR3aa: CASSPGRPRLVGQYF

j_gene: TRBJ2-3
v_gene: TRBV18
CDR3aa: CASSPGTGADTQYF

j_gene: TRBJ2-1
v_gene: TRBV6-2/TRBV6-3
CDR3aa: CASSYFGAGSSIYNEQFF

j_gene: TRBJ2-3
v_gene: TRBV25-1
CDR3aa: CASSVGQGPTDTQYF

j_gene: TRBJ2-1
v_gene: TRBV20-1
CDR3aa: CSATRRWRSYNEQFF

j_gene: TRBJ2-1
v_gene: TRBV6-5
CDR3aa: CASSSREPPSNEQFF

j_gene: TRBJ2-5
v_gene: TRBV6-5
CDR3aa: CASSYPGKEAQYF

j_gene: TRBJ2-2
v_gene: TRBV5-1
CDR3aa: CASSFGLAGASGELFF